One sample yielded the 15 T cell receptor beta chains listed below, sequenced in a study of T cell responses to AZD1222 COVID-19 vaccine. Libraries were prepared by immunoSEQ multiplex PCR; TCRdb keeps only in-frame clonotypes and omits some of them. The data contain 160,000 or so clones, 91% of them seen just once; the ten biggest clones take up 4.4%. The input for sequencing was peripheral blood, taken on day 0 of AZD1222 vaccination. These receptors all come from an adult in good health.

The V and J genes are TRBV19 and TRBJ1-1; a possible D gene is TRBD1 (5 bases). Germline V lookup: CDR1 LNHDA, CDR2 SQIVND (reference sequence). This CDR3 region has 14 residues. The V and J ends lost 6 bases and 4 bases respectively, with 15 bases between them. In nucleotides, the CDR3 is TGTGCCAGTAGAGTTGGTCCGGGGGGCACTGAAGCTTTCTTT. Its protein is CASRVGPGGTEAFF. Variable domain in full (rest from reference TRBV19 and TRBJ1-1): DGGITQSPKYLFRKEGQNVTLSCEQNLNHDAMYWYRQDPGQGLRLIYYSQIVNDFQKGDIAEGYSVSREKKESFPLTVTSAQKNPTAFYLCASRVGPGGTEAFFGQGTRLTVV.

The V and J genes are TRBV12-3 or TRBV12-4 and TRBJ1-1, with D perhaps TRBD1 (5 bases). This CDR3 spans 11 amino acids. Deletions cut 5 bases from V and 8 bases from J, with 9 bases between. CDR3 amino acids: CASSRWGEAFF. The CDR3 DNA sequence: TGTGCCAGCAGTCGGTGGGGGGAAGCTTTCTTT.

This clone showed up just a few times. The rearrangement uses TRBV7-3 and TRBJ2-3; 10 bases are shared with TRBD2. The CDR3 is 14 residues long. The J segment lost 7 bases and the V segment lost 4 bases, leaving 5 bases of the junction unmatched. Germline CDR1 reads SGHTA; CDR2 reads FQGTGA. The CDR3 DNA follows: TGTGCCAGCAGCTCGATAGCGGGAGGTAATACGCAGTATTTT. Amino acids: CASSSIAGGNTQYF.

This chain's CDR3 is CASLNGVTQYF. CDR3 nucleotides: TGTGCCTCCTTGAATGGGGTTACGCAGTATTTT. The genes are TRBV10-3 and TRBJ2-3, with D uncertain. Deletions cut 11 bases from V and 8 bases from J, with 14 bases between. This CDR3 has 11 residues. Looked up from germline, CDR1 is ENHRY and CDR2 is SYGVKD.

V gene TRBV29-1 combines with J gene TRBJ2-7, with TRBD1 matching over 9 bases. J gave up 4 bases and V 4 bases, and 5 bases lay outside the gene matches. The CDR3 spans 13 residues. Germline-derived CDR1 and CDR2 are SQVTM and ANQGSEA. Here the CDR3 DNA reads TGCAGCGTTGCTGGGGACAGGGCGTACGAGCAGTACTTC. This translates into CSVAGDRAYEQYF.

This chain uses TRBV3-1 (or the pseudogene TRBV3-2) with TRBJ2-5, with 12 bases lining up with TRBD2. J lost 2 bases, V lost 0 bases, and 4 bases had no gene match. Germline CDR1 and CDR2: LGHDT and YNNKEL (reference sequence). This CDR3 has 17 amino acids. CDR3 nucleotides: TGTGCCAGCAGCCAAGATCCCCTAGCGGGGGGGCAAGAGACCCAGTACTTC. It codes for CASSQDPLAGGQETQYF.

The chain recombines TRBV9 with TRBJ2-5, with 8 bases lining up with TRBD1. Germline V CDR1 and CDR2: SGDLS, YYNGEE. The CDR3 has 14 amino acids. The V gene end was trimmed by 4 bases and the J gene end by 4 bases; junction bases not matched to a gene: 6. Here the CDR3 DNA reads TGTGCCAGCAGCATAAGGACAGGGCCAGAGACCCAGTACTTC. Translating gives CASSIRTGPETQYF.

The gene calls are TRBV7-8 and TRBJ1-5; 9 nucleotides align to TRBD1. CDR1 and CDR2 (germline): SGHVS, FQNEAQ. V lost 5 bases to trimming and J lost 1 base; unmatched junction nucleotides: 15. This CDR3 has 19 amino acids. CDR3 region: CASSSQFPTGTGSNQPQHF. The CDR3, as DNA: TGTGCCAGCAGCAGCCAGTTCCCGACCGGGACAGGGAGCAATCAGCCCCAGCATTTT.

This clone was picked up one time. V and J are TRBV27 and TRBJ2-3; D may correspond to TRBD1 or TRBD2 (5 bases each). V was shortened by 6 bases and J by 6 bases, with 13 bases between the two germline ends. CDR3 size: 13 residues. The germline V gene encodes CDR1 MNHEY and CDR2 SMNVEV (reference sequence). CDR3 nucleotide sequence: TGTGCCAGCAGCGAAATGGGACGCGATACGCAGTATTTT. It translates to CASSEMGRDTQYF.

The chain joins TRBV6-1 to TRBJ2-1; 10 nucleotides align to TRBD2. The V gene end was trimmed by 1 base and the J gene end by 9 bases; junction bases not matched to a gene: 6. Germline CDR1 reads MNHNS; CDR2 reads SASEGT. The CDR3 loop spans 15 amino acids. The chain's CDR3 is CASSEELAGRGEQFF. The CDR3 DNA follows: TGTGCCAGCAGTGAAGAACTAGCGGGAAGAGGTGAGCAGTTCTTC.

This sequence joins TRBV6-6 and TRBJ2-7; a possible D gene is TRBD2 (6 bases). Germline V gene sequence: CDR1 MNHNY, CDR2 SVGAGI (reference sequence). V was pared by 0 bases and J by 7 bases, with 16 bases between. This CDR3 contains 15 residues. As DNA, the CDR3 is TGTGCCAGCAGTTACTCCGGGACTCCCTCATGGGAGCAGTACTTC. Its protein is CASSYSGTPSWEQYF.

In this sample, this clone turned up a few times. This sequence joins TRBV19 and TRBJ1-5, with D possibly being TRBD1 (6 bases). V lost 4 bases, J lost 0 bases, and 13 bases lay in between. The CDR3 has 16 residues. Germline CDR1 LNHDA, CDR2 SQIVND (reference sequence). The CDR3 coding sequence is TGTGCCAGTAGTAAACAGGGAGATTATAGCAATCAGCCCCAGCATTTT. Translation gives CASSKQGDYSNQPQHF. Filled out from reference TRBV19 and TRBJ1-5, the complete variable domain reads DGGITQSPKYLFRKEGQNVTLSCEQNLNHDAMYWYRQDPGQGLRLIYYSQIVNDFQKGDIAEGYSVSREKKESFPLTVTSAQKNPTAFYLCASSKQGDYSNQPQHFGDGTRLSIL.

The CDR3 protein is CASSPAGGLSNQPQHF. The CDR3 DNA reads TGTGCCAGCAGCCCAGCGGGAGGACTTAGCAATCAGCCCCAGCATTTT. The chain combines TRBV7-9 with TRBJ1-5; D ambiguous. The V gene's germline CDR1 is SEHNR and CDR2 FQNEAQ (reference sequence). The CDR3 covers 16 residues. V was shortened by 5 bases and J by 0 bases, with 14 bases between the two germline ends. Variable domain in full (rest from reference TRBV7-9 and TRBJ1-5): DTGVSQNPRHKITKRGQNVTFRCDPISEHNRLYWYRQTLGQGPEFLTYFQNEAQLEKSRLLSDRFSAERPKGSFSTLEIQRTEQGDSAMYLCASSPAGGLSNQPQHFGDGTRLSIL.

The genes are TRBV29-1 and TRBJ2-5; the D is unclear. The CDR3 runs to 10 residues. With 7 bases removed from V and 6 bases from J, the gap between germline ends came to 9 bases. Germline V gene sequence: CDR1 SQVTM, CDR2 ANQGSEA. The DNA for the CDR3 is TGCAGCGCCGCCGAGCAGACCCAGTACTTC. Encoded protein: CSAAEQTQYF.

This chain links TRBV27 with TRBJ2-7; 10 nucleotides align to TRBD2. This CDR3 spans 14 amino acids. Trimming at V came to 6 bases and at J to 3 bases, leaving 5 bases not matched to a gene. Germline-derived CDR1 and CDR2 are MNHEY and SMNVEV (reference sequence). The CDR3 loop reads CASRGAGGVYEQYF. In nucleotides, the CDR3 is TGTGCCAGCAGGGGAGCGGGAGGGGTCTACGAGCAGTACTTC.